This record looks at one T cell receptor (beta chain) sequence and its context. The antigen is unknown. The record originates from a study of shared clonotypes between healthy human individuals. Across the whole study: The study used three CD4 naive, three CD4 memory, two CD8 naive and one CD8 memory plate per donor.

Produced via immunoSEQ multiplex PCR; TCRdb's table is partial and in-frame only. The profile shows millions of clones, more than 80% of them singletons. Study outcomes and limitations: An effect of sequencing depth on clonotype sharing among donors was expected.

This CDR3 has 15 residues. The germline CDR1 and CDR2 sequences are LNHDA and SQIVND (reference sequence). V shed 1 base and J shed 3 bases, with 10 bases lying between them. The TCR originated in a man younger than 30 in good health. Some clones in this sample may be carry-over from other donors' samples. The chain links TRBV19 to TRBJ1-5; D is undetermined. The sequenced sample consisted of naive CD4+ T cells from PBMCs. This sample's subset: CD45RA+ positively selected. The CDR3 DNA reads TGTGCCAGTAGTATAGCACTGGCAGTCAATCAGCCCCAGCATTTT. It translates to CASSIALAVNQPQHF.